This T cell receptor (beta chain) was retrieved from a study of shared clonotypes between healthy human individuals. The study drew all its donors from Caucasian adults living in Nashville, Tennessee. V was trimmed by 3 bases and J by 5 bases, leaving 13 bases between them. CDR3 size: 14 residues. Germline CDR1 KGHSH, CDR2 LQKENI. This table comes from immunoSEQ multiplex PCR, and its TCRdb copy is limited to in-frame clones, with some not included. The sample carries about 770,000 clones, roughly two thirds recorded once. Comments on this clone: The antigen is unknown.

Study-wide results and limits: Generally, naive subsets came out with larger estimated richness than memory subsets.

Sequencing was performed on memory CD4+ T cells sorted from blood. Subset defined: CD45RA-negative fraction. This chain uses TRBV18 with TRBJ2-5, with D perhaps TRBD1 (5 bases). The source is a woman aged 25 to 39 in good health. CDR3 protein: CASSPQGHGETQYF. CDR3 nucleotide sequence: TGTGCCAGCTCACCTCAGGGTCATGGGGAGACCCAGTACTTC. Full variable domain (outside the CDR3, taken from reference TRBV18 and TRBJ2-5): NAGVMQNPRHLVRRRGQEARLRCSPMKGHSHVYWYRQLPEEGLKFMVYLQKENIIDESGMPKERFSAEFPKEGPSILRIQQVVRGDSAAYFCASSPQGHGETQYFGPGTRLLVL.